The 19 T cell receptor beta chains below all came from one sample that was sequenced in a study of vaccination effects on CD4 cells after COVID-19. Method: immunoSEQ multiplex PCR; TCRdb's copy keeps in-frame clones and lacks some. The sample has 67,000 or so clones; over 70% are singletons. Antigens of these TCRs are unknown. Prior to sequencing, the ViraFEST assay stimulated PBMC with viral peptide pools, which expanded the antigen-specific CD4+ T cells. Culturing for ten to eleven days preceded CD4+ T cell isolation. Two-dose BNT162b2 or mRNA-1273 vaccination was given to participants. The specimen was CD4+ T cells from PBMCs cultured with HCoV-229E spike peptides, collected after COVID-19 vaccination. The source of these receptors is a human donor who received a COVID-19 vaccine.

The chain combines TRBV24-1 with TRBJ2-1; D uncertain. Germline V gene sequence: CDR1 KGHDR, CDR2 SFDVKD. Trimming took off 3 bases at V and 10 bases at J, with 12 bases between the two ends. The CDR3 length is 13 residues. In nucleotides, the CDR3 is TGTGCCACCAGTGATGCGCCTAGGCGAGAGCAGTTCTTC. Its protein is CATSDAPRREQFF.

This chain links TRBV6-1 with TRBJ1-2; a weak D match, TRBD1 (5 bases). The V gene lost 1 base and the J gene lost 14 bases, with 14 bases spanning the gap. The germline gives CDR1 MNHNS, CDR2 SASEGT. The CDR3 spans 12 residues. CDR3 sequence reads: CASSEEGRLKTF. The CDR3 DNA sequence: TGTGCCAGCAGTGAAGAGGGGAGGTTAAAGACCTTC.

The chain has TRBV6-5 and TRBJ2-2; a possible D gene is TRBD2 (5 bases). The V gene's germline CDR1 is MNHEY and CDR2 SVGAGI. V was shortened by 7 bases and J by 0 bases, with 12 bases between the two germline ends. There are 15 residues in the CDR3. The CDR3 loop reads CASKFRTSNTGELFF. DNA for the CDR3: TGTGCCAGCAAGTTCAGGACTTCGAACACCGGGGAGCTGTTTTTT.

This clone has more than one count but fewer than ten. This sequence joins TRBV4-1 and TRBJ2-2; D remains unclear. The germline V gene has CDR1 MGHRA and CDR2 YSYEKL. The V and J ends lost 0 bases and 6 bases respectively, with 8 bases between them. CDR3 length: 14 residues. In nucleotides, the CDR3 is TGCGCCAGCAGCCAAGATAGAGTTGCCGGGGAGCTGTTTTTT. It translates to CASSQDRVAGELFF.

The rearrangement links TRBV28 to TRBJ2-4; TRBD1 or TRBD2 may be the D gene (5 bases each). The CDR3 is 16 amino acids. Germline CDR1 and CDR2: MDHEN and SYDVKM. The V end was cut by 2 bases, the J end by 0 bases, with 11 bases between. The CDR3 here is CASSLIGALAKNIQYF. The CDR3 nucleotides read TGTGCCAGCAGTTTAATCGGGGCACTAGCCAAAAACATTCAGTACTTC.

This chain links TRBV5-5 with TRBJ1-5; 9 bases agree with TRBD1. J lost 7 bases, V lost 4 bases, and 12 bases had no gene match. Germline V CDR1 and CDR2: SGHKS, YYEKEE (reference sequence). The length of the CDR3 is 16 residues. CDR3 residues: CASSPYLGQGRQPQHF. CDR3 nucleotide sequence: TGTGCCAGCAGCCCCTATCTCGGACAGGGGAGACAGCCCCAGCATTTT.

The chain recombines TRBV29-1 with TRBJ1-6; D may be TRBD1 (6 bases). V lost 5 bases and J 1 base, leaving 9 bases between the germline ends. CDR1 is SQVTM and CDR2 is ANQGSEA in the germline V gene. This CDR3 is 14 amino acids long. The CDR3 here is CSVQQGSYNSPLHF. CDR3 DNA: TGCAGCGTTCAACAGGGTTCCTATAATTCACCCCTCCACTTT.

V usage is TRBV2 and J usage is TRBJ1-1; possibly TRBD1 for D (6 bases). Trimming pared 7 bases from V and 1 base from J, leaving 16 bases between. This CDR3 region has 15 residues. Germline V gene sequence: CDR1 SNHLY, CDR2 FYNNEI. The CDR3 nucleotides are TGTGCCAGCACCCAGGAGGGGGTCACGAACACTGAAGCTTTCTTT. This gives the protein CASTQEGVTNTEAFF.

The rearrangement links TRBV6-1 to TRBJ2-6; unclear D gene. The V and J ends lost 2 bases and 0 bases respectively, with 5 bases between them. Germline loops: CDR1 MNHNS, CDR2 SASEGT. CDR3 size: 15 residues. This chain's CDR3 is CASSERDSGANVLTF. The CDR3 DNA reads TGTGCCAGCAGTGAAAGAGACTCTGGGGCCAACGTCCTGACTTTC.

The rearrangement joins TRBV5-5 to TRBJ1-1; D remains unclear. CDR3 length: 15 amino acids. V lost 0 bases and J 0 bases, leaving 9 bases between the germline ends. Germline V lookup: CDR1 SGHKS, CDR2 YYEKEE (reference sequence). The CDR3 is CASSLEPRMNTEAFF. CDR3 in DNA: TGTGCCAGCAGCTTGGAACCTAGGATGAACACTGAAGCTTTCTTT.

This rearrangement joins TRBV6-2 or TRBV6-3 to TRBJ1-1; TRBD1 aligns across 12 bases. CDR1 and CDR2 from the germline V gene are MNHEY and SVGEGT. This CDR3 spans 17 amino acids. Trimming removed 5 bases from V and 4 bases from J; junction bases left unmatched: 11. The CDR3 DNA is TGTGCCAGCAGTACCCCGGGACAGGGGGCGCAAGGCACTGAAGCTTTCTTT. Its translation: CASSTPGQGAQGTEAFF.

The rearrangement uses TRBV6-5 and TRBJ1-4; the D is unclear. This CDR3 is 13 amino acids long. V was shortened by 6 bases and J by 3 bases, with 8 bases between the two germline ends. Germline V lookup: CDR1 MNHEY, CDR2 SVGAGI. CDR3: CASRGLANEKLFF. CDR3 coding DNA: TGTGCCAGCAGGGGGTTAGCTAATGAAAAACTGTTTTTT.

This rearrangement joins TRBV30 to TRBJ2-1; TRBD2 might be the D (6 bases). Germline CDR1 and CDR2: GTSNPN and SVGIG (reference sequence). CDR3 length equals 16 residues. V was pared by 2 bases and J by 0 bases, with 14 bases between. Written as DNA, the CDR3 is TGTGCCTGGAGTCGGGTAGGGACTTTCTCCTACAATGAGCAGTTCTTC. This gives the protein CAWSRVGTFSYNEQFF.

This clone was counted once. This CDR3 reads CAWSRGGTPARREQYV. CDR3 bases: TGTGCCTGGAGTCGCGGCGGGACACCCGCCCGTCGTGAGCAGTACGTC. The chain has TRBV30 and TRBJ2-7; the D gene could be TRBD1 or TRBD2 (6 bases each). V was trimmed by 2 bases and J by 7 bases, leaving 24 bases between them. Germline V lookup: CDR1 GTSNPN, CDR2 SVGIG (reference sequence). CDR3 size: 16 residues.

The genes are TRBV7-9 and TRBJ1-1; 10 bases map to TRBD1. Germline V gives CDR1 SEHNR, CDR2 FQNEAQ (reference sequence). V lost 1 base, J lost 1 base, and 3 bases stayed unmatched. The CDR3 has 16 amino acids. In DNA form, the CDR3 reads TGTGCCAGCAGCTTAGGGGACAGGGGAGGGAACACTGAAGCTTTCTTT. Its protein product is CASSLGDRGGNTEAFF.

This sequence joins TRBV2 and TRBJ1-6; TRBD1 is a possible D gene (6 bases). This CDR3 is built from 13 residues. From germline, CDR1 is SNHLY and CDR2 FYNNEI. V was cut by 10 bases and J by 6 bases, with 13 bases left in between. CDR3 loop: CATGGGANSPLHF. CDR3 coding DNA: TGTGCCACCGGAGGGGGGGCTAATTCACCCCTCCACTTT.

This rearrangement joins TRBV5-6 to TRBJ2-5; D is perhaps TRBD1 or TRBD2 (5 bases each). The germline gives CDR1 SGHDT, CDR2 YYEEEE. This CDR3 is 16 amino acids long. V was shortened by 4 bases and J by 2 bases, with 18 bases between the two germline ends. The DNA for the CDR3 is TGTGCCAGCAGCGTCAGGGTAACGGGAAGGCAAGAGACCCAGTACTTC. This translates into CASSVRVTGRQETQYF. The full variable domain, completed using reference TRBV5-6 and TRBJ2-5, is DAGVTQSPTHLIKTRGQQVTLRCSPKSGHDTVSWYQQALGQGPQFIFQYYEEEERQRGNFPDRFSGHQFPNYSSELNVNALLLGDSALYLCASSVRVTGRQETQYFGPGTRLLVL.

This chain connects TRBV7-9 to TRBJ2-5, with TRBD2 matching over 14 bases. Germline CDR1 and CDR2: SEHNR and FQNEAQ (reference sequence). The trim removed 0 bases at V and 3 bases at J, leaving 3 bases unmatched. The CDR3 contains 17 residues. The CDR3 here is CASSLAGLAGAEETQYF. DNA of the CDR3: TGTGCCAGCAGCTTAGCGGGACTAGCGGGGGCAGAAGAGACCCAGTACTTC.

This chain uses TRBV24-1 with TRBJ1-5; D is uncertain. Trimming cost V 5 bases and J 0 bases, with 4 bases left between them. Germline V gene sequence: CDR1 KGHDR, CDR2 SFDVKD. The CDR3 loop spans 13 amino acids. CDR3 DNA: TGTGCCACCAGTGCCTTTAGCAATCAGCCCCAGCATTTT. Its translation: CATSAFSNQPQHF.